The rows below give T cell receptor beta chains drawn from one sample of a study of T cells in Graves' hyperthyroidism and ophthalmopathy. One entry per CDR3 protein, called by TCRdb with MiXCR from the multiplex PCR reads. The sample lists about 480,000 distinct CDR3 sequences; around an eighth were seen once. Sequenced material: blood. The source of these receptors is a woman under 30 with Graves' hyperthyroidism. Each CDR3 is given with its conserved first and last residue. The D gene is left open where the match is weak. The size of a clone is reported for some rows only, either as once, few or many, or as a class for expanded clones.

V	J	size	D	CDR3	DNA
TRBV12-3/TRBV12-4	TRBJ1-5	.	.	CASNPTGANQPQHF	TGTGCCAGCAATCCCACCGGGGCGAATCAGCCCCAGCATTTT
TRBV12-3/TRBV12-4	TRBJ2-6	many	.	CASSSSGTGANVLTF	TGTGCCAGCAGTTCATCAGGTACTGGGGCCAACGTCCTGACTTTC
TRBV24-1	TRBJ1-1	many	.	CATSDLEGTMNTEAFF	TGTGCCACCAGTGATTTGGAGGGCACCATGAACACTGAAGCTTTCTTT
TRBV7-2	TRBJ2-1	many	.	CASSLEAQPILLYNEQFF	TGTGCCAGCAGCTTAGAGGCACAGCCAATCCTCCTCTACAATGAGCAGTTCTTC
TRBV2	TRBJ1-1	many	TRBD1	CASRRTGSTEAFF	TGTGCCAGCAGACGGACAGGGAGTACTGAAGCTTTCTTT
TRBV29-1	TRBJ2-7	many	TRBD2	CSATGTSGSSIAYEQYF	TGCAGCGCAACCGGGACTAGCGGGAGTTCGATTGCCTACGAGCAGTACTTC
TRBV24-1	TRBJ1-3	many	.	CATSDPTDDSNTIYF	TGTGCCACCAGTGACCCTACAGACGACTCCAACACCATATATTTT
TRBV6-1	TRBJ1-1	.	.	CASSRQQIYTEAFF	TGTGCCAGCAGCCGACAACAGATCTACACTGAAGCTTTCTTT
TRBV12-5	TRBJ1-1	few	.	CASGSGGGVTEAFF	TGTGCTAGTGGTTCGGGGGGAGGGGTCACTGAAGCTTTCTTT
TRBV20-1	TRBJ2-7	.	.	CSAIPGDSYEQYF	TGCAGTGCCATACCAGGGGATTCCTACGAGCAGTACTTC
TRBV27	TRBJ1-5	many	.	CASSLSGGPGQPQHF	TGTGCCAGCAGTTTATCGGGGGGACCCGGGCAGCCCCAGCATTTT
TRBV29-1	TRBJ2-1	many	TRBD2	CSEGILAGNNEQFF	TGCAGCGAGGGGATACTAGCGGGAAACAATGAGCAGTTCTTC
TRBV7-3	TRBJ1-6	many	.	CASSLRPHNNSPLHF	TGTGCCAGCAGCTTAAGACCTCACAATAATTCACCCCTCCACTTT
TRBV24-1	TRBJ1-2	.	.	CATSSGSGYTF	TGTGCCACCAGTTCGGGGTCCGGCTACACCTTC
TRBV7-3	TRBJ2-2	few	.	CASSFVGSGELFF	TGTGCCAGCAGCTTTGTGGGGTCCGGGGAGCTGTTTTTT
TRBV12-3/TRBV12-4	TRBJ2-2	many	.	CASTLVGELFF	TGTGCCAGCACCCTAGTCGGGGAGCTGTTTTTT
TRBV5-1	TRBJ2-7	many	.	CASSVDYEQYF	TGCGCCAGCAGCGTCGACTACGAGCAGTACTTC